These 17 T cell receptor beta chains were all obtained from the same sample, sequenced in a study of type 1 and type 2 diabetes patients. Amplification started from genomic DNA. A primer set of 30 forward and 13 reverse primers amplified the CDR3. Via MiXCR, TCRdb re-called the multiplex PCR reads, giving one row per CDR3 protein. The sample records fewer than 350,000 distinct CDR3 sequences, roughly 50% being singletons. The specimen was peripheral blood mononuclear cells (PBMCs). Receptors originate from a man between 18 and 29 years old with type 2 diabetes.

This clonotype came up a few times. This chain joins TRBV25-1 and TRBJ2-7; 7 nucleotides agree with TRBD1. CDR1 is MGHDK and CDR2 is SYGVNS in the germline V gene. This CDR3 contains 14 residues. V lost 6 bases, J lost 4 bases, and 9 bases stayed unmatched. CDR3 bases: TGTGCCAGCAGCCTGACAGGGAAAAGTTACGAGCAGTACTTC. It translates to CASSLTGKSYEQYF.

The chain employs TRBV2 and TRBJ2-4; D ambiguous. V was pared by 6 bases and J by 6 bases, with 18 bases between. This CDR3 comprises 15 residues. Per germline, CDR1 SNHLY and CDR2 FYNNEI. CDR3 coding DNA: TGTGCCAGCAGCCAAGATCTAGGCCCCGGAAACATTCAGTACTTC. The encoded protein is CASSQDLGPGNIQYF.

The CDR3 nucleotides read TGTGCCATCAGACCCGGACAGGGGGTCTACGAGCAGTACTTC. Translation gives CAIRPGQGVYEQYF. The chain has TRBV10-3 and TRBJ2-7; 10 bases align to TRBD1. J gave up 3 bases and V 6 bases, and 5 bases lay outside the gene matches. The CDR3 runs 14 residues. In germline, CDR1 is ENHRY, CDR2 SYGVKD.

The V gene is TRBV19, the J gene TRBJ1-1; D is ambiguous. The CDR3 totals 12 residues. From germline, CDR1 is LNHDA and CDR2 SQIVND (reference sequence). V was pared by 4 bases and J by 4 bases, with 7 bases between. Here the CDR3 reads CASSTGLTEAFF. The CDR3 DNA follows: TGTGCCAGTAGTACCGGGCTCACTGAAGCTTTCTTT.

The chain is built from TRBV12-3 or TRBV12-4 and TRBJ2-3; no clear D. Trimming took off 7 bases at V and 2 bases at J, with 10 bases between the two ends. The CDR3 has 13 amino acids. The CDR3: CASIQQLTDTQYF. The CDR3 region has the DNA TGTGCCAGCATACAGCAACTCACAGATACGCAGTATTTT.

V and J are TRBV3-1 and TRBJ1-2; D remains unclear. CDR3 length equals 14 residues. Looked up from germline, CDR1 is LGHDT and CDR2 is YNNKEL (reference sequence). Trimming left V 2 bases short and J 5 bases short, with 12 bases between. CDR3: CASSQPDISYGYTF. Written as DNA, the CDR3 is TGTGCCAGCAGCCAACCTGACATCTCGTATGGCTACACCTTC.

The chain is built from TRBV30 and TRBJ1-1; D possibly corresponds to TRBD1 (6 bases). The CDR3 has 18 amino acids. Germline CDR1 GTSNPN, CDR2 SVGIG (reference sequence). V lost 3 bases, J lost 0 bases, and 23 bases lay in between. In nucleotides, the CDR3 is TGTGCCTGGAGCCAATTAATCCGGGACCAGGGGATGAACACTGAAGCTTTCTTT. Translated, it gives CAWSQLIRDQGMNTEAFF.

CDR3 bases: TGCGCCAGCAGTCAGACTCTAAACACTGAAGCTTTCTTT. Amino acid sequence: CASSQTLNTEAFF. The chain uses TRBV5-1 and TRBJ1-1; D call uncertain. From germline, CDR1 is SGHRS and CDR2 YFSETQ. With 5 bases removed from V and 2 bases from J, the gap between germline ends came to 10 bases. The CDR3 consists of 13 residues.

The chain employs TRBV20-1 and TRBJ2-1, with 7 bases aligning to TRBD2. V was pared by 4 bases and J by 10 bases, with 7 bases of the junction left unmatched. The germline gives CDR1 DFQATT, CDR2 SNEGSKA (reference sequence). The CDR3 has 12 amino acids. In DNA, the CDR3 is TGCAGTGCTATGGGACTACCCCAAGAGCAGTTCTTC. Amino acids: CSAMGLPQEQFF.

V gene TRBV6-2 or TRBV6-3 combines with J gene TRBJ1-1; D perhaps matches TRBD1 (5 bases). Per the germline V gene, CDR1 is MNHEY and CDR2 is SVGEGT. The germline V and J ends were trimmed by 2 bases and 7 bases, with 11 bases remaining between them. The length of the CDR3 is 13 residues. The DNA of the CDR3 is TGTGCCAGCAGTTACCGGGACGGGGTTGAAGCTTTCTTT. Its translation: CASSYRDGVEAFF.

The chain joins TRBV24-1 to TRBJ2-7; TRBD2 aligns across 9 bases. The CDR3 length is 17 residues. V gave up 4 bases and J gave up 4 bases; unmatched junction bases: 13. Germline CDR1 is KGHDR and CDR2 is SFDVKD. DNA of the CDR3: TGTGCCACCAGTGAACCCTCAATAGCGGGGGTCAAGTACGAGCAGTACTTC. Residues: CATSEPSIAGVKYEQYF.

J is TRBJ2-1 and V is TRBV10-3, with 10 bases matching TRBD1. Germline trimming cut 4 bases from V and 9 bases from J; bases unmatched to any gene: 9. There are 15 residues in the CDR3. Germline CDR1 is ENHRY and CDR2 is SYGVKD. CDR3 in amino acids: CAISGRDRGQSEQFF. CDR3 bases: TGTGCCATCAGTGGCCGGGACAGGGGCCAGAGTGAGCAGTTCTTC.

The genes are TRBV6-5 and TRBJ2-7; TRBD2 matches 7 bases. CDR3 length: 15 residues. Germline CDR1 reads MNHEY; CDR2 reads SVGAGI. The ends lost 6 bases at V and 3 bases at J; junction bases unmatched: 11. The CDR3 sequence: CASSPSGGTFYEQYF. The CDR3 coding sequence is TGTGCCAGCAGCCCTTCCGGGGGGACCTTCTACGAGCAGTACTTC.

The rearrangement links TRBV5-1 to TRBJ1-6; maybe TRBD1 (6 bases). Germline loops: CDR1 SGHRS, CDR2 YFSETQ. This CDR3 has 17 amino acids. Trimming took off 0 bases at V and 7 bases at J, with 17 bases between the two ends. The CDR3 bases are TGCGCCAGCAGCTTGGGGTCGGGGGGCGAGTACAATTCACCCCTCCACTTT. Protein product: CASSLGSGGEYNSPLHF.

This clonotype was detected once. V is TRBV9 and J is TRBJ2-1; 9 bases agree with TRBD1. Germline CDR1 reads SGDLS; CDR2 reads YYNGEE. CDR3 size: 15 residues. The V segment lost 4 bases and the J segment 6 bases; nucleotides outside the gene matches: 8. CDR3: CASSTDRGTANEQFF. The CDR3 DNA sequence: TGTGCCAGCAGCACTGACAGGGGGACCGCCAATGAGCAGTTCTTC. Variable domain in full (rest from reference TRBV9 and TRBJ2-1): DSGVTQTPKHLITATGQRVTLRCSPRSGDLSVYWYQQSLDQGLQFLIQYYNGEERAKGNILERFSAQQFPDLHSELNLSSLELGDSALYFCASSTDRGTANEQFFGPGTRLTVL.

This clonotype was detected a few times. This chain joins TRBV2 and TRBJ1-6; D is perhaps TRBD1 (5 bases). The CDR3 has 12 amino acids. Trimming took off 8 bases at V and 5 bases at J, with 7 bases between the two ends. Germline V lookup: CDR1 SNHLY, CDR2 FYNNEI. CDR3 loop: CASVDNNSPLHF. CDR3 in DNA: TGTGCCAGCGTGGACAATAATTCACCCCTCCACTTT.

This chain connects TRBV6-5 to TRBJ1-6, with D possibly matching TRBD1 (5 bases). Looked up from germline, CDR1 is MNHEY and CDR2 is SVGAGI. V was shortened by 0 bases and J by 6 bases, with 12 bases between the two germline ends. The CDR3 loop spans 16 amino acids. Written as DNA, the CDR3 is TGTGCCAGCAGTTACTCCGGGGCAGGGCTTAATTCACCCCTCCACTTT. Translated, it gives CASSYSGAGLNSPLHF.